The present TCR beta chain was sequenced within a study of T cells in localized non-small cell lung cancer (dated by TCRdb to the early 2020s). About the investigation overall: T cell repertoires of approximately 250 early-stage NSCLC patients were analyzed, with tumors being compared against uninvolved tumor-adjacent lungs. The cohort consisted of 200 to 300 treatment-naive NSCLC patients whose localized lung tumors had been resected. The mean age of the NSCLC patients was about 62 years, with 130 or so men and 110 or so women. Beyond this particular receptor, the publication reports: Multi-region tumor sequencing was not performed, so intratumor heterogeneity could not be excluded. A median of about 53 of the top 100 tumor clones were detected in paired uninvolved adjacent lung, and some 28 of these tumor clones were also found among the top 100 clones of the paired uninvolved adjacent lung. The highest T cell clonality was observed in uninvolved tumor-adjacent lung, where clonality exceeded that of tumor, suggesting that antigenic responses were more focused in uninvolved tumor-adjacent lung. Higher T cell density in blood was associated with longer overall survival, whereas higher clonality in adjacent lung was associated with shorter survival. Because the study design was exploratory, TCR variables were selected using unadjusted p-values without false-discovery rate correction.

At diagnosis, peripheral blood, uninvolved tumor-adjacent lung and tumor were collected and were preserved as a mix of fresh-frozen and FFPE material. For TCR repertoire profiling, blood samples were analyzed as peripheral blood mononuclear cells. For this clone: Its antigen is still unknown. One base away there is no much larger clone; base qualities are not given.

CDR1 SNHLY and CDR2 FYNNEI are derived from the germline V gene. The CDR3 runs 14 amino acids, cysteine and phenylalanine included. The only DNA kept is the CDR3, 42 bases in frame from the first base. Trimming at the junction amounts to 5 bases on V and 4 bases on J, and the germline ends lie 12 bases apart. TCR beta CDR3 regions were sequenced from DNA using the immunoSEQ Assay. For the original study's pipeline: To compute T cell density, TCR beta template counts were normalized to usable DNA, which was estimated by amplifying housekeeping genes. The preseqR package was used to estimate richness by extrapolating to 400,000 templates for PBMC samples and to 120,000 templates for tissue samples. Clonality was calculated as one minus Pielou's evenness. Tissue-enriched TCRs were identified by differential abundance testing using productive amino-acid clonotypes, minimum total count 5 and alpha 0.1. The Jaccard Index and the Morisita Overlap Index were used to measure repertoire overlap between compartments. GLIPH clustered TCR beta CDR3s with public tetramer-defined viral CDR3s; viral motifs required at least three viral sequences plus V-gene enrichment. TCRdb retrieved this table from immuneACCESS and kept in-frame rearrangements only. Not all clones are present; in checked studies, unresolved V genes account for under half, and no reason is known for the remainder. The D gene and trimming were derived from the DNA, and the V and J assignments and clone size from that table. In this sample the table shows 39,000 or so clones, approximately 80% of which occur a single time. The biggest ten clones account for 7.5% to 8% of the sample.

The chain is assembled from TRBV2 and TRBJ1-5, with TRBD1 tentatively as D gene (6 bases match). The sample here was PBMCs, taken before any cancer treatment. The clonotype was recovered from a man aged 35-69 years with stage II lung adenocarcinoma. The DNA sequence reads TGTGCCAGCAGTCGGGACACGGGTAATCAGCCCCAGCATTTT. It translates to CASSRDTGNQPQHF.